The 19 T cell receptor beta chains below were found in one sample sequenced in a study of blood T cell repertoires in COVID-19. The data were produced by immunoSEQ multiplex PCR, yet TCRdb's version contains in-frame clones alone and is incomplete. The table has approximately 490,000 clones, about 90% seen once; the top ten hold under 0.75%. Sequences were obtained from PBMCs or T cells enriched from blood (not recorded which). These receptors were taken from a woman aged 18-29 years who had recovered from COVID-19.

The chain carries TRBV20-1 and TRBJ1-6, with D unclear. This CDR3 has 14 amino acids. Germline CDR1 is DFQATT and CDR2 is SNEGSKA (reference sequence). V lost 3 bases and J lost 2, with 8 bases in between. Here the CDR3 reads CSASDSTYNSPLHF. The CDR3 DNA is TGCAGTGCTAGTGATAGCACCTATAATTCACCCCTCCACTTT.

This clone came up a few times. The chain recombines TRBV3-1 (or the pseudogene TRBV3-2) with TRBJ1-1, with 7 bases fitting TRBD1. This CDR3 has 15 residues. Germline lookup yields CDR1 LGHDT and CDR2 YNNKEL (reference sequence). J lost 3 bases, V lost 3 bases, and 7 bases had no gene match. As DNA, the CDR3 is TGTGCCAGCAGCCACTTAGGGGGCGGTTACACTGAAGCTTTCTTT. Residues: CASSHLGGGYTEAFF.

This rearrangement joins TRBV7-8 to TRBJ2-1; tentative D call: TRBD1 (5 bases). Trimming pared 4 bases from V and 9 bases from J, leaving 10 bases between. CDR1 is SGHVS and CDR2 is FQNEAQ in the germline V gene. CDR3 length: 12 amino acids. CDR3 coding DNA: TGTGCCAGCAGCTCGGACATCAGTGAGCAGTTCTTC. Protein sequence: CASSSDISEQFF.

This rearrangement joins TRBV6-4 to TRBJ2-3; D possibly corresponds to TRBD2 (6 bases). Germline V CDR1 and CDR2: MRHNA, SNTAGT. V was shortened by 6 bases and J by 6 bases, with 28 bases between the two germline ends. This CDR3 contains 18 residues. DNA for the CDR3: TGTGCCAGCAGGACTACTACCGGGACTCGTTGGATTAGGGATACGCAGTATTTT. It encodes CASRTTTGTRWIRDTQYF.

The rearrangement links TRBV5-6 to TRBJ1-2; 8 nucleotides agree with TRBD1. Losses at the gene ends were 1 base for V and 6 bases for J; bases not matched to a gene: 2. This CDR3 has 13 amino acids. Germline V gene sequence: CDR1 SGHDT, CDR2 YYEEEE. For the CDR3, the DNA is TGTGCCAGCAGCTTGTCGACAGGGGATGGCTACACCTTC. Amino acid sequence: CASSLSTGDGYTF. The full variable domain, in which reference TRBV5-6 and TRBJ1-2 provide the parts outside the CDR3, is DAGVTQSPTHLIKTRGQQVTLRCSPKSGHDTVSWYQQALGQGPQFIFQYYEEEERQRGNFPDRFSGHQFPNYSSELNVNALLLGDSALYLCASSLSTGDGYTFGSGTRLTVV.

The chain uses TRBV10-2 and TRBJ2-5; D call uncertain. This CDR3 is built from 12 residues. CDR1 and CDR2 from the germline V gene are WSHSY and SAAADI. V was shortened by 5 bases and J by 1 base, with 5 bases between the two germline ends. CDR3 sequence: CASSPVQETQYF. In DNA form, the CDR3 reads TGCGCCAGCAGTCCGGTCCAAGAGACCCAGTACTTC.

This clone was detected only once. The CDR3 bases are TGTGCCAGCAGTGATCAGGGAAGCGCCTACAATGAGCAGTTCTTC. This translates into CASSDQGSAYNEQFF. The V and J genes are TRBV25-1 and TRBJ2-1; possible D gene TRBD1, 5 bases. Trimming cost V 3 bases and J 2 bases, with 11 bases left between them. Per germline, CDR1 MGHDK and CDR2 SYGVNS. The CDR3 contains 15 residues. The whole variable domain, remainder taken from reference TRBV25-1 and TRBJ2-1, is EADIYQTPRYLVIGTGKKITLECSQTMGHDKMYWYQQDPGMELHLIHYSYGVNSTEKGDLSSESTVSRIRTEHFPLTLESARPSHTSQYLCASSDQGSAYNEQFFGPGTRLTVL.

In DNA form, the CDR3 reads TGTGCCAGCAGCCCGATTGGAGGGGACCATCAGCCCCAGCATTTT. This encodes CASSPIGGDHQPQHF. V gene TRBV7-9 combines with J gene TRBJ1-5, with a weak D call TRBD1 (5 bases). Germline V gives CDR1 SEHNR, CDR2 FQNEAQ (reference sequence). The CDR3 sequence is 15 residues long. Trimming pared 5 bases from V and 5 bases from J, leaving 16 bases between. Supplemented by reference TRBV7-9 and TRBJ1-5, the full variable domain reads DTGVSQNPRHKITKRGQNVTFRCDPISEHNRLYWYRQTLGQGPEFLTYFQNEAQLEKSRLLSDRFSAERPKGSFSTLEIQRTEQGDSAMYLCASSPIGGDHQPQHFGDGTRLSIL.

V gene TRBV9 combines with J gene TRBJ2-1; 8 nucleotides match TRBD2. V trimming: 7 bases; J trimming: 2 bases; junction bases outside the gene matches: 5. The CDR3 contains 14 residues. Looked up from germline, CDR1 is SGDLS and CDR2 is YYNGEE. CDR3 in amino acids: CASSGGRTYNEQFF. The DNA for the CDR3 is TGTGCCAGCTCGGGGGGGCGCACCTACAATGAGCAGTTCTTC.

The chain uses TRBV19 and TRBJ1-2; possibly TRBD1 for D (6 bases). CDR3 size: 17 residues. The V and J ends lost 1 base and 5 bases respectively, with 20 bases between them. Germline lookup yields CDR1 LNHDA and CDR2 SQIVND (reference sequence). CDR3 in amino acids: CASSIAGDRSVKYGYTF. The CDR3 DNA follows: TGTGCCAGTAGTATAGCAGGAGACAGGTCGGTGAAGTATGGCTACACCTTC.

The chain couples TRBV6-5 to TRBJ1-2; the D is unclear. The CDR3 has 14 amino acids. The germline CDR1 and CDR2 sequences are MNHEY and SVGAGI. Deletions cut 5 bases from V and 6 bases from J, with 16 bases between. The CDR3: CASSLDSLADGYTF. In DNA, the CDR3 is TGTGCCAGCAGTCTGGACTCCTTGGCCGATGGCTACACCTTC.

The J gene is TRBJ2-2, the V gene TRBV5-6, with D perhaps matching TRBD2 (6 bases). V was trimmed by 4 bases and J by 6 bases, leaving 13 bases between them. CDR1 SGHDT and CDR2 YYEEEE come from the germline V gene. The length of the CDR3 is 14 residues. CDR3 bases: TGTGCCAGCAGCCCCCGGGACTTCGCCGGGGAGCTGTTTTTT. Amino acids: CASSPRDFAGELFF.

This clone was detected a few times. The chain recombines TRBV5-4 with TRBJ2-5; D is perhaps TRBD2 (6 bases). Trimming shortened V by 2 bases and J by 0 bases, and 11 bases separated the two germline ends. Germline CDR1 is SGHNT and CDR2 is YYREEE (reference sequence). The CDR3 runs 15 residues. In DNA, the CDR3 is TGTGCCAGCAGCTTCGGGACTCGGGACCAAGAGACCCAGTACTTC. Its protein product is CASSFGTRDQETQYF.

This chain uses TRBV10-3 with TRBJ1-1; 8 nucleotides agree with TRBD1. The CDR3 consists of 14 residues. Germline CDR1 ENHRY, CDR2 SYGVKD. The ends lost 6 bases at V and 1 base at J; junction bases unmatched: 4. The CDR3 reads CAISLQGGNTEAFF. For the CDR3, the DNA is TGTGCCATCAGCTTACAGGGGGGGAACACTGAAGCTTTCTTT.

The chain recombines TRBV5-1 with TRBJ1-1, with D possibly TRBD1 on 5 matching bases. The CDR3 length is 14 residues. The germline V gene encodes CDR1 SGHRS and CDR2 YFSETQ. With 4 bases removed from V and 5 bases from J, the gap between germline ends came to 15 bases. CDR3 nucleotides: TGCGCCAGCAGCCCAACCCCCCAGGGAACTGAAGCTTTCTTT. Amino acid sequence: CASSPTPQGTEAFF.

The chain joins TRBV19 to TRBJ2-5, with no clear D. V shed 4 bases and J shed 3 bases, with 9 bases lying between them. The CDR3 is made up of 13 amino acids. Germline CDR1 is LNHDA and CDR2 is SQIVND (reference sequence). DNA for the CDR3: TGTGCCAGTAGTAGAAATGCGAAAGAGACCCAGTACTTC. Residues: CASSRNAKETQYF.

The rearrangement uses TRBV6-5 and TRBJ2-1, with 8 bases aligning to TRBD2. CDR1 and CDR2 (germline): MNHEY, SVGAGI. The V segment lost 2 bases and the J segment 7 bases; nucleotides outside the gene matches: 7. The CDR3 consists of 15 residues. This CDR3 reads CASSYPGLGTNEQFF. In DNA form, the CDR3 reads TGTGCCAGCAGTTACCCGGGACTAGGGACTAATGAGCAGTTCTTC.

This chain links TRBV30 with TRBJ1-4, with 7 bases fitting TRBD1. V was pared by 8 bases and J by 3 bases, with 9 bases of the junction left unmatched. Germline CDR1 reads GTSNPN; CDR2 reads SVGIG (reference sequence). This CDR3 region has 14 residues. The CDR3 DNA sequence: TGTGCCAGCCACCAGGGGGGATCTAATGAAAAACTGTTTTTT. It translates to CASHQGGSNEKLFF.

The rearrangement joins TRBV6-5 to TRBJ1-2; 7 nucleotides align to TRBD1. Germline V gene data show CDR1 as MNHEY and CDR2 as SVGAGI. The CDR3 is made up of 15 amino acids. V shed 7 bases, J shed 2 bases, and the junction held 10 bases outside the gene matches. DNA for the CDR3: TGTGCCAGCAATCCATCGGGACAGAGGAACTATGGCTACACCTTC. This gives the protein CASNPSGQRNYGYTF.